This TCR beta chain was found in a study of a mutant IDH1 vaccine in newly diagnosed glioma. Across the whole study: Patients received vaccination from 4-6 weeks after radiotherapy alone, or with temozolomide cycles. Treated patients, roughly 60% male and around 40% female, averaged approximately 40 years of age.

The time point denotes: week 5, during vaccination. Alongside topical imiquimod, each dose of vaccine comprised 300 ug of mutant IDH1 20-mer peptide. Every donor had a new WHO grade 3 or 4 astrocytoma that was IDH1-mutant, with loss of nuclear ATRX. Concerning this clone itself: Its specificity is unknown.

Notes on the study in general: Pseudoprogression appeared unlinked to shifts in leading peripheral T cell clonotypes.

The CDR3 is 14 amino acids. Trimming took 6 bases from V and 3 from J; bases not matched to a gene: 1. CDR1 is SNHLY, CDR2 FYNNEI, per germline. TCRdb keeps only in-frame clones here, not all; method: immunoSEQ multiplex PCR. The sample holds about 42,000 clones; roughly 88% are singletons and the top ten take around 1.7%. This specimen was PBMCs, taken from a glioma patient whose treatment included an IDH1 peptide vaccine. This TCR derives from a man aged 35 to 55 with glioma. The V and J genes are TRBV2 and TRBJ2-5; TRBD2 aligns across 13 bases. The CDR3 region has the DNA TGTGCCAGCAGGGGGACTAGCGGGAAAGAGACCCAGTACTTC. Its protein product is CASRGTSGKETQYF. Filled out from reference TRBV2 and TRBJ2-5, the complete variable domain reads EPEVTQTPSHQVTQMGQEVILRCVPISNHLYFYWYRQILGQKVEFLVSFYNNEISEKSEIFDDQFSVERPDGSNFTLKIRSTKLEDSAMYFCASRGTSGKETQYFGPGTRLLVL.